The present entry profiles one TCR beta chain with its context. This sample is part of a study of Ad26.COV2.S vaccination and SARS-CoV-2 variants. V lost 4 bases, J lost 6 bases, and 1 base stayed unmatched. The CDR3 has 13 amino acids. Here immunoSEQ multiplex PCR was the method, and the copy in TCRdb shows in-frame clones only, minus some. The sample includes around 370,000 clones, about 90% of them seen just once. This TCR was recovered from a human donor who had recovered from COVID-19. The material sequenced was peripheral blood, taken after recovery from COVID-19. This rearrangement joins TRBV12-3 or TRBV12-4 to TRBJ1-1; 11 bases fit TRBD1. The CDR3 DNA sequence: TGTGCCAGCAGTTGGACAGGGGGCTCTGAAGCTTTCTTT. It codes for CASSWTGGSEAFF.